A selection of T cell receptor beta chains follows, all from one sample in a study of shared T cell receptors in the human thymus. Here immunoSEQ multiplex PCR was the method, and the copy in TCRdb shows in-frame clones only, minus some. The sample has roughly 700,000 clones; roughly 90% are singletons. These data were also reused for a study on human thymus T cells.

The sample was thymocytes. These receptors all stem from a boy in the first two years of life with a congenital heart defect. Each CDR3 is given with its conserved first and last residue. Fields, in order: J gene, V gene, D gene, CDR3 length, clone size, CDR3 protein, CDR3 DNA. D genes are given only for firm matches. A clone size is listed for some rows: how often the clone was seen (once, few, many), or a class if it is expanded.

TRBJ2-7 | TRBV4-1 | - | 15 | - | CASSQDPPRGYEQYF | TGCGCCAGCAGCCAAGACCCCCCCCGGGGCTACGAGCAGTACTTC
TRBJ2-7 | TRBV6-5 | TRBD2 | 15 | - | CASSYRPGGTYEQYF | TGTGCCAGCAGTTACCGTCCGGGAGGGACCTACGAGCAGTACTTC
TRBJ1-5 | TRBV4-1 | - | 15 | - | CASSQTHRVGKPQHF | TGCGCCAGCAGCCAAACCCACAGGGTTGGGAAGCCCCAGCATTTT
TRBJ2-1 | TRBV14 | TRBD2 | 14 | once | CASSPSGPNGEQFF | TGTGCCAGCAGTCCTAGCGGCCCCAATGGGGAGCAGTTCTTC
TRBJ1-3 | TRBV20-1 | - | 11 | few | CSAHTGNTIYF | TGCAGTGCTCACACTGGAAACACCATATATTTT
TRBJ2-1 | TRBV2 | - | 16 | - | CASKAHTTVSYNEQFF | TGTGCCAGCAAGGCCCATACGACAGTTTCCTACAATGAGCAGTTCTTC
TRBJ2-1 | TRBV19 | - | 20 | - | CASSIEEWPGVGGSYNEQFF | TGTGCCAGTAGTATAGAGGAATGGCCAGGTGTAGGAGGGTCCTACAATGAGCAGTTCTTC
TRBJ2-1 | TRBV29-1 | TRBD2 | 15 | - | CSAGLGAGGSNEQFF | TGCAGCGCCGGGCTGGGGGCGGGAGGGTCTAATGAGCAGTTCTTC
TRBJ2-7 | TRBV6-1 | - | 15 | - | CASSEPQEESYEQYF | TGTGCCAGCAGTGAACCTCAGGAGGAATCCTACGAGCAGTACTTC
TRBJ1-1 | TRBV12-5 | - | 15 | - | CASGLGEVINTEAFF | TGTGCTAGTGGTTTGGGAGAAGTCATAAACACTGAAGCTTTCTTT
TRBJ2-7 | TRBV6-4 | TRBD2 | 17 | - | CASSALAGGASSYEQYF | TGTGCCAGCAGTGCACTAGCGGGAGGCGCGAGCTCCTACGAGCAGTACTTC
TRBJ2-7 | TRBV11-2 | TRBD1 | 14 | once | CASSSTGTGGEQYF | TGTGCCAGCAGCTCCACCGGGACAGGGGGCGAGCAGTACTTC
TRBJ2-7 | TRBV11-3 | TRBD2 | 17 | - | CASSLVGLAGVVYEQYF | TGTGCCAGCAGCTTAGTTGGACTAGCGGGAGTGGTGTACGAGCAGTACTTC
TRBJ2-4 | TRBV19 | - | 17 | - | CASTRRIEERAKNIQYF | TGTGCCAGTACCCGAAGGATAGAGGAGCGAGCCAAAAACATTCAGTACTTC
TRBJ2-7 | TRBV19 | - | 14 | - | CASSPRGGDYEQYF | TGTGCCAGTAGTCCCCGAGGGGGTGACTACGAGCAGTACTTC
TRBJ2-7 | TRBV10-1 | TRBD2 | 15 | few | CASSTGTSGRGEQYF | TGCGCCAGCAGTACCGGGACTAGCGGGAGAGGGGAGCAGTACTTC
TRBJ2-2 | TRBV7-9 | - | 17 | - | CASSLDRDTSNTGELFF | TGTGCCAGCAGCTTAGACCGAGACACCTCGAACACCGGGGAGCTGTTTTTT
TRBJ1-2 | TRBV6-1 | TRBD1 | 10 | - | CASRQGSYTF | TGTGCCAGCCGACAGGGGTCCTACACCTTC
TRBJ2-7 | TRBV18 | TRBD2 | 15 | - | CASSPQGLVPAEQYF | TGTGCCAGCTCACCACAGGGACTAGTGCCCGCCGAGCAGTACTTC
TRBJ2-3 | TRBV7-2 | TRBD2 | 16 | - | CASSPISGRAADTQYF | TGTGCCAGCAGCCCCATAAGCGGGAGGGCAGCAGATACGCAGTATTTT
TRBJ1-3 | TRBV7-9 | TRBD1 | 18 | - | CASSLSPGQEIWGNTIYF | TGTGCCAGCAGCTTATCCCCCGGACAGGAAATATGGGGAAACACCATATATTTT
TRBJ2-7 | TRBV7-9 | TRBD2 | 15 | - | CASSPPGLPSYEQYF | TGTGCCAGCAGCCCTCCGGGACTACCGTCCTACGAGCAGTACTTC
TRBJ2-1 | TRBV27 | TRBD2 | 15 | - | CASSPPGLAVDEQFF | TGTGCCAGCAGTCCCCCGGGACTAGCGGTTGATGAGCAGTTCTTC
TRBJ2-7 | TRBV14 | TRBD1 | 14 | - | CASSQDRGLYEQYF | TGTGCCAGCAGCCAAGACAGGGGGCTCTACGAGCAGTACTTC
TRBJ2-7 | TRBV7-9 | TRBD2 | 15 | - | CASSSVAGGPYEQYF | TGTGCCAGCAGCTCGGTAGCGGGAGGGCCCTACGAGCAGTACTTC
TRBJ1-6 | TRBV5-4 | - | 15 | - | CASSSGSRANSPLHF | TGTGCCAGCAGCTCCGGTTCCAGGGCCAATTCACCCCTCCACTTT
TRBJ2-7 | TRBV20-1 | TRBD2 | 10 | - | CSACPSGQYF | TGCAGTGCATGTCCTAGCGGGCAGTACTTC
TRBJ2-5 | TRBV4-2 | - | 16 | few | CASKPQKGGGQETQYF | TGTGCCAGCAAACCCCAAAAGGGGGGGGGCCAAGAGACCCAGTACTTC
TRBJ2-7 | TRBV12-5 | - | 14 | few | CASGLVGQSYEQYF | TGTGCTAGTGGTTTGGTAGGACAGAGCTACGAGCAGTACTTC
TRBJ2-4 | TRBV5-1 | TRBD1 | 15 | - | CASSYKDRDKNIQYF | TGCGCCAGCAGCTACAAAGACAGGGACAAAAACATTCAGTACTTC
TRBJ2-1 | TRBV4-3 | - | 12 | few | CASSQETSEQFF | TGCGCCAGCAGCCAAGAAACTAGTGAGCAGTTCTTC
TRBJ1-5 | TRBV6-5 | TRBD1 | 12 | - | CATGGSNQPQHF | TGTGCCACAGGGGGCAGCAATCAGCCCCAGCATTTT
TRBJ2-3 | TRBV6-1 | - | 13 | few | CASSEGETDTQYF | TGTGCCAGCAGTGAAGGAGAGACAGATACGCAGTATTTT
TRBJ2-2 | TRBV5-1 | - | 12 | - | CASSHSSGELFF | TGCGCCAGCAGCCACAGTAGCGGGGAGCTGTTTTTT
TRBJ2-2 | TRBV6-4 | TRBD2 | 13 | - | CASRAGDTGELFF | TGTGCCAGCCGAGCGGGGGACACCGGGGAGCTGTTTTTT
TRBJ2-3 | TRBV25-1 | TRBD2 | 17 | - | CASSDPAGGRAADTQYF | TGTGCCAGCAGTGACCCGGCCGGCGGGAGGGCCGCAGATACGCAGTATTTT
TRBJ2-1 | TRBV27 | TRBD2 | 17 | once | CASSLGLAGGPYNEQFF | TGTGCCAGCAGTTTAGGCCTAGCGGGTGGGCCCTACAATGAGCAGTTCTTC
TRBJ2-1 | TRBV6-4 | TRBD1 | 16 | - | CASSPERDRGRNEQFF | TGTGCCAGCAGTCCCGAACGGGACAGGGGGCGCAATGAGCAGTTCTTC
TRBJ1-2 | TRBV27 | TRBD1 | 16 | - | CASSLSPGTVNYGYTF | TGTGCCAGCAGTTTATCTCCCGGGACAGTGAACTATGGCTACACCTTC
TRBJ2-2 | TRBV27 | - | 14 | - | CASKCLRDTGELFF | TGTGCCAGCAAATGCCTGCGGGACACCGGGGAGCTGTTTTTT
TRBJ1-2 | TRBV19 | - | 15 | - | CASSNPKGVNYGYTF | TGTGCCAGTAGTAACCCGAAAGGGGTTAACTATGGCTACACCTTC
TRBJ2-7 | TRBV7-2 | TRBD1 | 17 | - | CASSLPNRGRATYEQYF | TGTGCCAGCAGCTTACCAAATAGGGGGCGGGCTACCTACGAGCAGTACTTC
TRBJ2-7 | TRBV18 | - | 13 | few | CASSLTSRNEQYF | TGTGCCAGCTCACTAACTAGCCGGAACGAGCAGTACTTC
TRBJ1-2 | TRBV6-5 | - | 15 | - | CASSYAGVGDYGYTF | TGTGCCAGCAGTTACGCGGGGGTTGGGGACTATGGCTACACCTTC
TRBJ1-1 | TRBV27 | - | 16 | once | CASSLSGGGGGGGAFF | TGTGCCAGCAGTTTGTCAGGTGGAGGGGGGGGTGGGGGAGCTTTCTTT
TRBJ2-3 | TRBV7-9 | - | 17 | - | CASSLPLRTPSTDTQYF | TGTGCCAGCAGCCTCCCGTTAAGGACTCCTAGCACAGATACGCAGTATTTT
TRBJ2-1 | TRBV7-9 | TRBD2 | 15 | - | CASSLELAGRNEQFF | TGTGCCAGCAGCTTAGAACTAGCGGGACGCAATGAGCAGTTCTTC
TRBJ2-1 | TRBV7-9 | - | 16 | - | CASSLGAGPWMGEQFF | TGTGCCAGCAGCTTAGGCGCGGGACCTTGGATGGGTGAGCAGTTCTTC
TRBJ1-4 | TRBV18 | TRBD1 | 15 | few | CASSPSGQPNEKLFF | TGTGCCAGCTCACCTTCGGGACAGCCTAATGAAAAACTGTTTTTT
TRBJ1-1 | TRBV5-1 | TRBD1 | 17 | few | CASSLRNRGLADTEAFF | TGCGCCAGCAGCTTGAGGAACAGGGGACTCGCGGACACTGAAGCTTTCTTT
TRBJ2-6 | TRBV5-1 | TRBD1 | 18 | - | CASRQNRDRDSGANVLTF | TGCGCCAGCAGGCAAAACCGGGACAGGGACTCTGGGGCCAACGTCCTGACTTTC